These 8 T cell receptor beta chains came from one sample sequenced in a study of blood T cell repertoires in COVID-19. The method was immunoSEQ multiplex PCR; TCRdb's version includes in-frame clones alone and lacks a portion of them. The profile shows more than 300,000 clones, approximately 85% of them singletons. Specimen: peripheral blood. Every receptor here comes from a woman in her forties or fifties with acute or convalescent COVID-19.

The genes are TRBV9 and TRBJ2-7, with 12 bases matching TRBD2. The CDR3 sequence is 16 residues long. Trimming removed 4 bases from V and 1 base from J; junction bases left unmatched: 6. Germline V gene sequence: CDR1 SGDLS, CDR2 YYNGEE. CDR3 DNA: TGTGCCAGCAGCCAGCGGACTAGCGGGAATTCCTACGAGCAGTACTTC. It translates to CASSQRTSGNSYEQYF.

The chain couples TRBV4-1 to TRBJ1-2; 7 nucleotides line up with TRBD1. The J segment lost 4 bases and the V segment lost 5 bases, leaving 10 bases of the junction unmatched. This CDR3 has 15 residues. Per germline, CDR1 MGHRA and CDR2 YSYEKL. In nucleotides, the CDR3 is TGCGCCAGCAGCTACACCTGGACAGGTTCCTATGGCTACACCTTC. It is translated as CASSYTWTGSYGYTF.

The chain employs TRBV6-1 and TRBJ1-5, with TRBD1 as a possible D gene (5 bases). Looked up from germline, CDR1 is MNHNS and CDR2 is SASEGT. The CDR3 runs to 17 residues. Trimming removed 4 bases at V and 3 bases at J, with 19 bases between. The CDR3 loop reads CASSARRDRYDNQPQHF. CDR3 nucleotides: TGTGCCAGCAGTGCTCGCAGGGATAGATATGACAATCAGCCCCAGCATTTT.

J is TRBJ2-3 and V is TRBV7-3, with 11 bases fitting TRBD2. Germline CDR1 is SGHTA and CDR2 is FQGTGA. The junction had 6 bases not matched to a gene; V was cut back by 2 bases and J by 5 bases. The CDR3 sequence is 16 residues long. DNA for the CDR3: TGTGCCAGCAGCTTAGGGCTAGCGGGAGGCGGAGATACGCAGTATTTT. It is translated as CASSLGLAGGGDTQYF. The whole variable domain, filled in from reference TRBV7-3 and TRBJ2-3, reads GAGVSQTPSNKVTEKGKYVELRCDPISGHTALYWYRQSLGQGPEFLIYFQGTGAADDSGLPNDRFFAVRPEGSVSTLKIQRTERGDSAVYLCASSLGLAGGGDTQYFGPGTRLTVL.

The V gene is TRBV10-3, the J gene TRBJ1-2; 8 bases fit TRBD1. J was trimmed by 6 bases and V by 6 bases; bases with no gene match: 12. Germline CDR1 and CDR2: ENHRY and SYGVKD. This CDR3 contains 15 residues. In nucleotides, the CDR3 is TGTGCCATCAGGGACAGGGACGTACCGCTTCATGGCTACACCTTC. Translation gives CAIRDRDVPLHGYTF.

With respect to this clone: This same CDR3 is encoded by further DNA sequences in the sample. The J gene is TRBJ2-7, the V gene TRBV10-1; D is undetermined. The CDR3 contains 11 residues. Germline V gene data show CDR1 as WNHNN and CDR2 as SYGVQD (reference sequence). V was trimmed by 5 bases and J by 4 bases, leaving 6 bases between them. The CDR3 reads CASSCHYEQYF. CDR3 bases: TGCGCCAGCAGTTGTCATTACGAGCAGTACTTC.

The chain couples TRBV28 to TRBJ1-2, with D maybe TRBD1 (5 bases). This CDR3 comprises 15 residues. CDR1 is MDHEN and CDR2 is SYDVKM in the germline V gene. With 0 bases removed from V and 2 bases from J, the gap between germline ends came to 10 bases. As DNA, the CDR3 is TGTGCCAGCAGTTTATGGGCGGGACCAAACTATGGCTACACCTTC. Translated: CASSLWAGPNYGYTF.

The CDR3 nucleotides are TGTGCCATCAGTGCTAGCGGGAGAAGCGGTGAGACCCAGTACTTC. This encodes CAISASGRSGETQYF. This sequence joins TRBV10-3 and TRBJ2-5, with TRBD2 identical over 10 bases. V lost 4 bases, J lost 5 bases, and 7 bases stayed unmatched. Germline V lookup: CDR1 ENHRY, CDR2 SYGVKD. The CDR3 has 15 amino acids.